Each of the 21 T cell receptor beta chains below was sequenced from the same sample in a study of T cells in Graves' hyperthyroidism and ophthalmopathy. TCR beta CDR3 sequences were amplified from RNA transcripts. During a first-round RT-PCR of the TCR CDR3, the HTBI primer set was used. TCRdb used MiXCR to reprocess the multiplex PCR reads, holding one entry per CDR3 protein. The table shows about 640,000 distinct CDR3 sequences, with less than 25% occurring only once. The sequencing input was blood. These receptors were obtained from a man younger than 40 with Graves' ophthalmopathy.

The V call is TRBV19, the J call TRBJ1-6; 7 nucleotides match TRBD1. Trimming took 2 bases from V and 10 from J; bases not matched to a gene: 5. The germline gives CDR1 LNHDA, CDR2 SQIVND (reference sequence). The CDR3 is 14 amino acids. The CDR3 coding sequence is TGTGCCAGTAGTATAACAGGGGTTGGATCACCCCTCCACTTT. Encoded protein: CASSITGVGSPLHF.

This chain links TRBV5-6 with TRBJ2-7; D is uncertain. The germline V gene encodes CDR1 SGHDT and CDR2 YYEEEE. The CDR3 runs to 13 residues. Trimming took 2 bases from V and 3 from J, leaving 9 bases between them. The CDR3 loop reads CASSFGEFYEQYF. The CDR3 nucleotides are TGTGCCAGCAGCTTTGGTGAGTTCTACGAGCAGTACTTC.

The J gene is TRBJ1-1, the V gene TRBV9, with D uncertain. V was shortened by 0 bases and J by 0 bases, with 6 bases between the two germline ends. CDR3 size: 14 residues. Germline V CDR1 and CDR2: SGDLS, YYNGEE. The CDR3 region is CASSVGAVNTEAFF. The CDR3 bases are TGTGCCAGCAGCGTAGGGGCGGTGAACACTGAAGCTTTCTTT.

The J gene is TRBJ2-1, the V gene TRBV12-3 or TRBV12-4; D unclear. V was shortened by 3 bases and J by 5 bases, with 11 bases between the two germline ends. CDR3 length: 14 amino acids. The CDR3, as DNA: TGTGCCAGCAGTTTTGGGCGACATAACAATGAGCAGTTCTTC. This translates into CASSFGRHNNEQFF.

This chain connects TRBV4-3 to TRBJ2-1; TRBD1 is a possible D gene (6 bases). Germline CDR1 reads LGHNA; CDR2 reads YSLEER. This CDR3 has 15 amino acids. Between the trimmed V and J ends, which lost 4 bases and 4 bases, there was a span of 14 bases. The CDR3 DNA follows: TGCGCCAGCAGCCGAAAACGGGACAAATACAATGAGCAGTTCTTC. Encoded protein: CASSRKRDKYNEQFF.

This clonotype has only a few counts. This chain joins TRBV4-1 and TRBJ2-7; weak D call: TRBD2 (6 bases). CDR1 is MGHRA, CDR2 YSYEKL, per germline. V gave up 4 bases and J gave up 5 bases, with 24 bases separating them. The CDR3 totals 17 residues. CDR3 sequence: CASSPFMRRDGFNEQYF. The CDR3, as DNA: TGCGCCAGCAGCCCATTCATGAGGCGGGATGGTTTTAACGAGCAGTACTTC.

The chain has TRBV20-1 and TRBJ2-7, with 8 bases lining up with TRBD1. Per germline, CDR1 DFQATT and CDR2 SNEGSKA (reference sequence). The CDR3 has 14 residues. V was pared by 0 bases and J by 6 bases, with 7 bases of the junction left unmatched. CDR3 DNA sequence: TGCAGTGCTAGAGATGGGGGCAGGGGGCCCGAGCAGTACTTC. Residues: CSARDGGRGPEQYF.

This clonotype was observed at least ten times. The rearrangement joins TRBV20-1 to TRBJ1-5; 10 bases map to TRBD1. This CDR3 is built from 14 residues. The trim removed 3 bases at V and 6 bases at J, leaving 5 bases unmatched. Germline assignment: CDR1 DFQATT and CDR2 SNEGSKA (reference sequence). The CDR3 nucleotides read TGCAGTGCTAGTGATGGGACAGGGGTTCAGCCCCAGCATTTT. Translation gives CSASDGTGVQPQHF.

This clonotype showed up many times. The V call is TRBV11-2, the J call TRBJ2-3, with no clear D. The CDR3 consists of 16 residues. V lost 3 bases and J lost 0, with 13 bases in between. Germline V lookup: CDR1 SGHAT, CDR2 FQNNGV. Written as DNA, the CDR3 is TGTGCCAGCAGCTTCGCTGAGAACGATAGCACAGATACGCAGTATTTT. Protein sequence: CASSFAENDSTDTQYF.

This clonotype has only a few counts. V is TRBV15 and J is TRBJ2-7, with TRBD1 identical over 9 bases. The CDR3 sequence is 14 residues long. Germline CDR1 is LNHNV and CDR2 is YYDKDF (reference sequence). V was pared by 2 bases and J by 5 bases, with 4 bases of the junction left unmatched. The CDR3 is CATSRYGTGNEQYF. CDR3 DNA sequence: TGTGCCACCAGCAGATACGGGACAGGGAACGAGCAGTACTTC.

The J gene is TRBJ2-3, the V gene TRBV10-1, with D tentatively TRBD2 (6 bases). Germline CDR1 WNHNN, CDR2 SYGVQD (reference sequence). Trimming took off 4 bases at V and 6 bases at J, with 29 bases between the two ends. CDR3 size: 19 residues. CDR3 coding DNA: TGCGCCAGCAGTGGTAGGGGCACCGCCGCGGGGATCCTTGGTGATACGCAGTATTTT. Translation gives CASSGRGTAAGILGDTQYF.

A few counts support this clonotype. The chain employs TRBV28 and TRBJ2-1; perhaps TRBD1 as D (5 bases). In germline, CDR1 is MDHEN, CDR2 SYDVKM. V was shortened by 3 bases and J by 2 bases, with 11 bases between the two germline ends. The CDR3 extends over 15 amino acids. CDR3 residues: CASSFKGRPYNEQFF. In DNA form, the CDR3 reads TGTGCCAGCAGTTTCAAGGGGCGACCCTACAATGAGCAGTTCTTC.

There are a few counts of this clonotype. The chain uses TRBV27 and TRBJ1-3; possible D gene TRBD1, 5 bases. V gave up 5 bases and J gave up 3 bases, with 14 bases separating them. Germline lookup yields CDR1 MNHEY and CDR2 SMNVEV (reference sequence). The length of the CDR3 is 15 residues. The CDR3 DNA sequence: TGTGCCAGCAGTCCCGACAGAGGTTTTGGAAACACCATATATTTT. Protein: CASSPDRGFGNTIYF.

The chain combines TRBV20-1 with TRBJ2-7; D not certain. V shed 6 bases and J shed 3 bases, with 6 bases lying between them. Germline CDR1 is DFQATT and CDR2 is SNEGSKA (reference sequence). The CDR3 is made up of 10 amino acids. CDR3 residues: CSAHYYEQYF. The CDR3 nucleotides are TGCAGTGCCCACTACTACGAGCAGTACTTC.

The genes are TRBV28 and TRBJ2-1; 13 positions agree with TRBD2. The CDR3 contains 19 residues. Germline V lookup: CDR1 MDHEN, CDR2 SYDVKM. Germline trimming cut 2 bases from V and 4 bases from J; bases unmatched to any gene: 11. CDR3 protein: CASSLGALAGGPRYNEQFF. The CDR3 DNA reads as TGTGCCAGCAGTTTAGGCGCACTAGCGGGAGGGCCGAGGTACAATGAGCAGTTCTTC.

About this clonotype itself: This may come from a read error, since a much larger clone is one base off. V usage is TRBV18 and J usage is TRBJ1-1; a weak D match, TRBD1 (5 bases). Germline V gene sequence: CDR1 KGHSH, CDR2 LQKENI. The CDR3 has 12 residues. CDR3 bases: TGTGCCGGCTCACTCGGGGGGTTCGAAGCTTTCTTT. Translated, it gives CAGSLGGFEAFF.

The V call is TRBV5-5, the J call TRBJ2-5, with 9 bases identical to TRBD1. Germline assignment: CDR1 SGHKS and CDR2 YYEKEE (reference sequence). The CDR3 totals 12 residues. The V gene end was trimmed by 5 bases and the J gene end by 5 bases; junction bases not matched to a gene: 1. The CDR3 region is CASSGQGETQYF. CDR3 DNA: TGTGCCAGCAGTGGACAGGGGGAGACCCAGTACTTC.

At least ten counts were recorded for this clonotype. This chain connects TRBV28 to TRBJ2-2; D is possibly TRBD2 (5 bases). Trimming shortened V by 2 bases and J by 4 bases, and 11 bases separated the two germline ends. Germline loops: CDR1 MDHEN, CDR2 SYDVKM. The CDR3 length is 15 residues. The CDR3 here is CASSLGGSGTGELFF. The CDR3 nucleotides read TGTGCCAGCAGTTTAGGTGGGAGTGGCACCGGGGAGCTGTTTTTT.

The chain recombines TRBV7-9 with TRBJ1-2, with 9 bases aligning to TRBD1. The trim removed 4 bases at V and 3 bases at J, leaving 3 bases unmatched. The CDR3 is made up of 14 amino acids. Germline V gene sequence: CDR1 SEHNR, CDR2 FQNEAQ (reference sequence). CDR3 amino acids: CASSSRTGDYGYTF. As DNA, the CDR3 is TGTGCCAGCAGCTCCCGGACAGGGGACTATGGCTACACCTTC.

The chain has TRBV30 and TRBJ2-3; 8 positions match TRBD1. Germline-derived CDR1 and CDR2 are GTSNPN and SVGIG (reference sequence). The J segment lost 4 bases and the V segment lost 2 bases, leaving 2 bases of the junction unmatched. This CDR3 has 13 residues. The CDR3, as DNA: TGTGCCTGGAGTCCAGGGGGCTCAGATACGCAGTATTTT. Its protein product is CAWSPGGSDTQYF.

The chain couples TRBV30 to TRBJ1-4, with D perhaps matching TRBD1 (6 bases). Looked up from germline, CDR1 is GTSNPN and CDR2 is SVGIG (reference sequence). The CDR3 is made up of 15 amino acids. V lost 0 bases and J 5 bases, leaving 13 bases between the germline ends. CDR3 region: CAWSVPRGRNEKLFF. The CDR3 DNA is TGTGCCTGGAGTGTACCCAGGGGCCGGAATGAAAAACTGTTTTTT. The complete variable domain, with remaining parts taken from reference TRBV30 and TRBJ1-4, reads SQTIHQWPATLVQPVGSPLSLECTVEGTSNPNLYWYRQAAGRGLQLLFYSVGIGQISSEVPQNLSASRPQDRQFILSSKKLLLSDSGFYLCAWSVPRGRNEKLFFGSGTQLSVL.